This TCR beta chain was documented in a study of T cell clones after liver transplantation. Study in general: As an antigen-independent comparator, third-party-reactive TCRbeta sequences came from pre-transplant mixed lymphocyte reactions. Study outcomes and limitations: In two subjects, few donor cells limited the measurable donor-reactive repertoire.

The data were produced by immunoSEQ multiplex PCR, yet TCRdb's version contains in-frame clones alone and is incomplete. The table records under 35,000 clones, around 94% of them present only once. Regarding this clone: Its cognate antigen is unknown.

CDR1 SQVTM and CDR2 ANQGSEA come from the germline V gene. Trimming removed 6 bases at V and 5 bases at J, with 7 bases between. The CDR3 totals 10 residues. The chain employs TRBV29-1 and TRBJ1-1; no definite D call. Sequencing was performed on CD8+ T cells from blood, taken 12 months after liver transplant. This TCR was sampled from a human patient who received a liver transplant. A share of the T cells may be of graft donor origin. CDR3 DNA sequence: TGCAGCGTGTGGGAGACTGAAGCTTTCTTT. Its protein product is CSVWETEAFF.